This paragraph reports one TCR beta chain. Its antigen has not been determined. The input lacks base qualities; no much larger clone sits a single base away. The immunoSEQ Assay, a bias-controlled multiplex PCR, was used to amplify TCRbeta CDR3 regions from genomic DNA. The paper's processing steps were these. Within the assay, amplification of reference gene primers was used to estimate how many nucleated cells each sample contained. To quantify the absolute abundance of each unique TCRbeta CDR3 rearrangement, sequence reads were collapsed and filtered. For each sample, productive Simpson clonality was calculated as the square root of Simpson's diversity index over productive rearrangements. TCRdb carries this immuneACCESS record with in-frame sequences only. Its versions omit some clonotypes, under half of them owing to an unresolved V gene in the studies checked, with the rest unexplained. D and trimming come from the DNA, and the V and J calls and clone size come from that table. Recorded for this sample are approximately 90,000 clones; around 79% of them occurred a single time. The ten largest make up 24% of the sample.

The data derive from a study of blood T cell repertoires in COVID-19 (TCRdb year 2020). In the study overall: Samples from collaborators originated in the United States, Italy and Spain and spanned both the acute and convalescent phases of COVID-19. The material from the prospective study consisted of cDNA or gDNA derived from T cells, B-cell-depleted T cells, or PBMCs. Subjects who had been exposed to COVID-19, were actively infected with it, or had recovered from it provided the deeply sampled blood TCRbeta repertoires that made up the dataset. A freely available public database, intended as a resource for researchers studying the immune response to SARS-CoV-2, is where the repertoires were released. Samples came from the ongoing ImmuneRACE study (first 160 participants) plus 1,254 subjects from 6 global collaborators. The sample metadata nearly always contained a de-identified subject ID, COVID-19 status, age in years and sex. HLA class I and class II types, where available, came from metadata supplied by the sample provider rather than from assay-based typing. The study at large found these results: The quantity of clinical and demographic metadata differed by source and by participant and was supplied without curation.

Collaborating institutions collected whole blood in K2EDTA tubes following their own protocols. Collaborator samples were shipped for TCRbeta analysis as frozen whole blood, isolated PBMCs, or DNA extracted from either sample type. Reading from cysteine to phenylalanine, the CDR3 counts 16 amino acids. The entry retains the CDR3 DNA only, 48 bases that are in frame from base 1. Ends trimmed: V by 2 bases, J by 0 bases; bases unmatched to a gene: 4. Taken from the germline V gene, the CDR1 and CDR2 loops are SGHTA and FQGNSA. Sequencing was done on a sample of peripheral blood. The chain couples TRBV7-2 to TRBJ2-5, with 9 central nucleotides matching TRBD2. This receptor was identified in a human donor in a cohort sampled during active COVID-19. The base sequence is TGTGCCAGCAGCTTATACCTAGCGGGAAACCAAGAGACCCAGTACTTC. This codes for CASSLYLAGNQETQYF. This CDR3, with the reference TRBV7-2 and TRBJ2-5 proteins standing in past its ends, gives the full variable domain GAGVSQSPSNKVTEKGKDVELRCDPISGHTALYWYRQSLGQGLEFLIYFQGNSAPDKSGLPSDRFSAERTGGSVSTLTIQRTQQEDSAVYLCASSLYLAGNQETQYFGPGTRLLVL.